A single sample is the source of the 10 T cell receptor beta chains below, sequenced in a study of T cell changes during pregnancy in multiple sclerosis. Clones were read by immunoSEQ multiplex PCR, and TCRdb kept only the in-frame ones, dropping some. The sample includes some 20,000 clones, 86% of them seen just once. Sequences were derived from CD4+ T cells from peripheral blood mononuclear cells, sampled in the first trimester of pregnancy. All receptors derive from a female donor in good health, enrolled as a control in a pregnancy study.

The genes are TRBV7-7 and TRBJ2-7; 10 bases are shared with TRBD1. The V gene end was trimmed by 5 bases and the J gene end by 5 bases; junction bases not matched to a gene: 18. Germline V gene sequence: CDR1 SSHAT, CDR2 FNYEAQ (reference sequence). The CDR3 loop spans 18 amino acids. CDR3 sequence reads: CASSPRAGQGTSADEQYF. CDR3 coding DNA: TGTGCCAGCAGCCCTCGTGCGGGACAGGGGACATCAGCGGACGAGCAGTACTTC.

The chain has TRBV7-2 and TRBJ1-6; D ambiguous. In germline, CDR1 is SGHTA, CDR2 FQGNSA. This CDR3 contains 14 residues. Deletions cut 6 bases from V and 10 bases from J, with 16 bases between. In DNA form, the CDR3 reads TGTGCCAGCAGTCAACATTATGAGGAGTCACCCCTCCACTTT. It encodes CASSQHYEESPLHF.

The chain employs TRBV7-2 and TRBJ2-1; TRBD2 aligns across 8 bases. Germline loops: CDR1 SGHTA, CDR2 FQGNSA. The CDR3 is made up of 16 amino acids. The V segment lost 0 bases and the J segment 6 bases; nucleotides outside the gene matches: 7. CDR3 residues: CASSLAPWRGANEQFF. Written as DNA, the CDR3 is TGTGCCAGCAGCTTAGCCCCATGGCGGGGGGCCAATGAGCAGTTCTTC.

The chain couples TRBV5-1 to TRBJ2-3; 10 nucleotides line up with TRBD2. This CDR3 has 16 residues. Germline trimming cut 4 bases from V and 4 bases from J; bases unmatched to any gene: 9. CDR1 and CDR2 from the germline V gene are SGHRS and YFSETQ. The CDR3 loop is CASSLKLAGVADTQYF. The CDR3 region has the DNA TGCGCCAGCAGCCTGAAGCTAGCGGGAGTCGCAGATACGCAGTATTTT.

This sequence joins TRBV5-4 and TRBJ2-7; 8 bases line up with TRBD1. J was trimmed by 2 bases and V by 5 bases; bases with no gene match: 6. This CDR3 contains 14 residues. Germline CDR1 is SGHNT and CDR2 is YYREEE (reference sequence). The CDR3: CASRYYRGAYEQYF. The DNA of the CDR3 is TGTGCCAGCAGATATTACAGGGGGGCCTACGAGCAGTACTTC. Drawing the rest from reference TRBV5-4 and TRBJ2-7, the complete variable domain is ETGVTQSPTHLIKTRGQQVTLRCSSQSGHNTVSWYQQALGQGPQFIFQYYREEENGRGNFPPRFSGLQFPNYSSELNVNALELDDSALYLCASRYYRGAYEQYFGPGTRLTVT.

The chain employs TRBV13 and TRBJ2-5, with D possibly matching TRBD2 (6 bases). Per the germline V gene, CDR1 is PRHDT and CDR2 is FYEKMQ (reference sequence). There are 14 residues in the CDR3. V lost 0 bases to trimming and J lost 5 bases, with 10 bases between them. CDR3 DNA: TGTGCCAGCAGCTTAGGCAGACGGGGGGAGACCCAGTACTTC. This sequence encodes CASSLGRRGETQYF.

The CDR3 reads CASSHNDRLSQETQYF. As DNA, the CDR3 is TGCGCCAGCAGCCACAATGACAGGTTATCACAAGAGACCCAGTACTTC. The gene calls are TRBV5-1 and TRBJ2-5, with a possible D match to TRBD1 (6 bases). The CDR3 runs 16 residues. The germline V gene has CDR1 SGHRS and CDR2 YFSETQ. Trimming removed 4 bases from V and 2 bases from J, with 18 bases in between.

The chain recombines TRBV2 with TRBJ2-4, with 12 bases identical to TRBD1. The germline V gene has CDR1 SNHLY and CDR2 FYNNEI. Unmatched junction bases numbered 7, after V lost 7 bases and J lost 6 bases. The CDR3 runs to 15 residues. In nucleotides, the CDR3 is TGTGCCAGCATCCGGGACAGGGGGCTTAGAAACATTCAGTACTTC. This encodes CASIRDRGLRNIQYF.

The rearrangement uses TRBV6-6 and TRBJ1-2, with D tentatively TRBD1 (6 bases). This CDR3 has 15 residues. Looked up from germline, CDR1 is MNHNY and CDR2 is SVGAGI (reference sequence). Trimming took 5 bases from V and 0 from J, leaving 13 bases between them. CDR3 sequence (DNA): TGTGCCAGCAGTCAGCGACAGGATTCTAACTATGGCTACACCTTC. Translating gives CASSQRQDSNYGYTF.

The chain is built from TRBV9 and TRBJ2-5; 9 bases are a match to TRBD2. Germline trimming cut 3 bases from V and 6 bases from J; bases unmatched to any gene: 3. The germline V gene has CDR1 SGDLS and CDR2 YYNGEE. The CDR3 sequence is 13 residues long. The CDR3 protein is CASSGREGKTQYF. The DNA of the CDR3 is TGTGCCAGCAGCGGGCGGGAGGGAAAGACCCAGTACTTC.